These T cell receptor beta chains were read from a single sample in a study of cytomegalovirus exposure and HLA in healthy donors. Clones were read by immunoSEQ multiplex PCR, and TCRdb kept only the in-frame ones, dropping some. The sample consists of 100,000 to 150,000 clones, roughly four fifths of them appearing once. The sequencing sample was made of PBMCs. Receptor source: a woman aged 45-65 years in good health and CMV-seropositive. CDR3s include the opening cysteine and the closing phenylalanine or tryptophan. Each record gives: J gene, V gene, clone size, D gene, CDR3 DNA, CDR3 protein. The D gene is left open where the match is weak. The size entry is marked missing in some rows and otherwise reads once, few, many or a size class.

j_call: TRBJ1-6; v_call: TRBV9; clone_size: few; d_call: TRBD1; cdr3_nt: TGTGCCAGCAGCCCGGGACAGCAAAATTCACCCCTCCACTTT; cdr3_aa: CASSPGQQNSPLHF
j_call: TRBJ1-2; v_call: TRBV7-2; clone_size: once; d_call: NA; cdr3_nt: TGTGCCAGCAGCCCTCGGGACATCGCTAACTATGGCTACACCTTC; cdr3_aa: CASSPRDIANYGYTF
j_call: TRBJ2-5; v_call: TRBV5-6; clone_size: NA; d_call: NA; cdr3_nt: TGTGCCAGCAGCTTACCGTCAGGAGAGACCCAGTACTTC; cdr3_aa: CASSLPSGETQYF
j_call: TRBJ2-7; v_call: TRBV6-6; clone_size: few; d_call: NA; cdr3_nt: TGTGCCAGCAGTCCAGGGGGGACCTACGAGCAGTACTTC; cdr3_aa: CASSPGGTYEQYF
j_call: TRBJ2-3; v_call: TRBV19; clone_size: NA; d_call: NA; cdr3_nt: TGTGCCAGCTCACGACAGACTAGCACAGATACGCAGTATTTT; cdr3_aa: CASSRQTSTDTQYF
j_call: TRBJ2-2; v_call: TRBV7-7; clone_size: NA; d_call: NA; cdr3_nt: TGTGCCAGCAGCCTTTTGGGGCGGGGCACCGGGGAGCTGTTTTTT; cdr3_aa: CASSLLGRGTGELFF
j_call: TRBJ1-1; v_call: TRBV19; clone_size: NA; d_call: TRBD1; cdr3_nt: TGTGCCAGTAGCGACAGGGGCCACTTTCCGAACACTGAAGCTTTCTTT; cdr3_aa: CASSDRGHFPNTEAFF
j_call: TRBJ1-2; v_call: TRBV19; clone_size: NA; d_call: NA; cdr3_nt: TGTGCCAGTACCCACACCGGGACACATTATGGCTACACCTTC; cdr3_aa: CASTHTGTHYGYTF
j_call: TRBJ1-5; v_call: TRBV6-6; clone_size: NA; d_call: NA; cdr3_nt: TGTGCCAGCAGTTACTCGGGGCAGCCCAATCAGCCCCAGCATTTT; cdr3_aa: CASSYSGQPNQPQHF
j_call: TRBJ1-2; v_call: TRBV19; clone_size: NA; d_call: NA; cdr3_nt: TGTGCCAGTAGCCCACGGGACTATGGCTACACCTTC; cdr3_aa: CASSPRDYGYTF
j_call: TRBJ2-7; v_call: TRBV11-2; clone_size: NA; d_call: TRBD2; cdr3_nt: TGTGCCAGCACCCCACTCACCCGCTCGGCTAGCGGGGGTGAAGAGCAGTACTTC; cdr3_aa: CASTPLTRSASGGEEQYF
j_call: TRBJ1-5; v_call: TRBV27; clone_size: NA; d_call: TRBD1; cdr3_nt: TGTGCCAGCAAGGACAGGGCTGGCAATCAGCCCCAGCATTTT; cdr3_aa: CASKDRAGNQPQHF
j_call: TRBJ1-5; v_call: TRBV14; clone_size: few; d_call: NA; cdr3_nt: TGTGCCAGCAGCCTGGCGGGTGGCCAGCCCCAGCATTTT; cdr3_aa: CASSLAGGQPQHF
j_call: TRBJ1-1; v_call: TRBV6-5; clone_size: NA; d_call: NA; cdr3_nt: TGTGCCAGCAGCCCGGACGGCGGGACTGAAGCTTTCTTT; cdr3_aa: CASSPDGGTEAFF
j_call: TRBJ1-4; v_call: TRBV6-1; clone_size: NA; d_call: NA; cdr3_nt: TGTGCCAGCAGTGACTGTCCAAGTCTCCTAGTCGACAATGAAAAACTGTTTTTT; cdr3_aa: CASSDCPSLLVDNEKLFF
j_call: TRBJ2-3; v_call: TRBV25-1; clone_size: NA; d_call: TRBD2; cdr3_nt: TGTGCCAGCAGAACCAATACAGCGGGGAGCACAGATACGCAGTATTTT; cdr3_aa: CASRTNTAGSTDTQYF
j_call: TRBJ2-2; v_call: TRBV18; clone_size: NA; d_call: NA; cdr3_nt: TGTGCCAGCTCACCCTCTAAAGCCGGGGAGCTGTTTTTT; cdr3_aa: CASSPSKAGELFF
j_call: TRBJ1-1; v_call: TRBV2; clone_size: NA; d_call: NA; cdr3_nt: TGTGCCAGCAGTGAAATTGCAGGGGCGGCTGAAGCTTTCTTT; cdr3_aa: CASSEIAGAAEAFF
j_call: TRBJ1-2; v_call: TRBV30; clone_size: NA; d_call: NA; cdr3_nt: TGTGCCTGGAGTGGCCCGGACAGTTCTTCTGATGGCTACACCTTC; cdr3_aa: CAWSGPDSSSDGYTF
j_call: TRBJ2-7; v_call: TRBV30; clone_size: NA; d_call: TRBD1; cdr3_nt: TGTGCCTCCCCTGGACAGGGTCTCAACGAGCAGTACTTC; cdr3_aa: CASPGQGLNEQYF
j_call: TRBJ1-2; v_call: TRBV2; clone_size: NA; d_call: NA; cdr3_nt: TGTGCCAGCGGGGGTACAGGGCCGAGGAGCTATGGCTACACCTTC; cdr3_aa: CASGGTGPRSYGYTF
j_call: TRBJ1-1; v_call: TRBV6-6; clone_size: NA; d_call: NA; cdr3_nt: TGTGCCAGCAAACGGGGCACTGAAGCTTTCTTT; cdr3_aa: CASKRGTEAFF
j_call: TRBJ2-6; v_call: TRBV2; clone_size: NA; d_call: NA; cdr3_nt: TGTGCCAGCAGTGAGGACAGTGTAGGCTCTGGGGCCAACGTCCTGACTTTC; cdr3_aa: CASSEDSVGSGANVLTF
j_call: TRBJ2-3; v_call: TRBV28; clone_size: NA; d_call: NA; cdr3_nt: TGTGCCAGCAGTTTATTGAGTAGCGGAGTCCTCACGCAGTATTTT; cdr3_aa: CASSLLSSGVLTQYF
j_call: TRBJ2-7; v_call: TRBV10-3; clone_size: NA; d_call: TRBD1; cdr3_nt: TGTGCCATCATGGGACAGGGGGCCTACGAGCAGTACTTC; cdr3_aa: CAIMGQGAYEQYF
j_call: TRBJ2-2; v_call: TRBV5-1; clone_size: NA; d_call: TRBD1; cdr3_nt: TGCGCCAGCAGCTCGGTGACAGGGGCCTTGACGAACACCGGGGAGCTGTTTTTT; cdr3_aa: CASSSVTGALTNTGELFF
j_call: TRBJ1-1; v_call: TRBV29-1; clone_size: few; d_call: NA; cdr3_nt: TGCAGCGTTACGTTCTTGAACCACGGAGGTGAAGCTTTCTTT; cdr3_aa: CSVTFLNHGGEAFF
j_call: TRBJ2-5; v_call: TRBV5-1; clone_size: NA; d_call: TRBD2; cdr3_nt: TGCGCCAGCTGGGAGAGCGGGGGATACCAAGAGACCCAGTACTTC; cdr3_aa: CASWESGGYQETQYF
j_call: TRBJ2-5; v_call: TRBV15; clone_size: once; d_call: NA; cdr3_nt: TGTGCCACCAGCAGAGATAACGGGCGAGGGCGCGCGGAGACCCAGTACTTC; cdr3_aa: CATSRDNGRGRAETQYF
j_call: TRBJ1-5; v_call: TRBV7-2; clone_size: once; d_call: NA; cdr3_nt: TGTGCCAGCAGCTTTCGCACAGGCAATCAGCCCCAGCATTTT; cdr3_aa: CASSFRTGNQPQHF
j_call: TRBJ2-1; v_call: TRBV10-3; clone_size: once; d_call: TRBD1; cdr3_nt: TGTGCCATCAGCGGGGACAGGGAGCAGTTCTTC; cdr3_aa: CAISGDREQFF
j_call: TRBJ2-3; v_call: TRBV27; clone_size: few; d_call: TRBD2; cdr3_nt: TGTGCCAGCAGTTCGGGACTAGCGGGACGCACAGATACGCAGTATTTT; cdr3_aa: CASSSGLAGRTDTQYF
j_call: TRBJ1-1; v_call: TRBV5-1; clone_size: NA; d_call: TRBD1; cdr3_nt: TGCGCCAGCAGCTTGATGGGCAGGGGGGTGGCTGAAGCTTTCTTT; cdr3_aa: CASSLMGRGVAEAFF
j_call: TRBJ2-3; v_call: TRBV6-5; clone_size: NA; d_call: NA; cdr3_nt: TGTGCCAGCAGTCCGAACTTTCGCACAGATACGCAGTATTTT; cdr3_aa: CASSPNFRTDTQYF
j_call: TRBJ2-1; v_call: TRBV7-8; clone_size: NA; d_call: TRBD2; cdr3_nt: TGTGCCAGCAGCCCATGGCGGGGGGCCAACAATGAGCAGTTCTTC; cdr3_aa: CASSPWRGANNEQFF
j_call: TRBJ2-1; v_call: TRBV29-1; clone_size: NA; d_call: TRBD2; cdr3_nt: TGCAGCCTTTTGAGCGGGGACGCCCACAATGAGCAGTTCTTC; cdr3_aa: CSLLSGDAHNEQFF
j_call: TRBJ1-2; v_call: TRBV5-1; clone_size: NA; d_call: TRBD1; cdr3_nt: TGCGCCAGCAGCTCAACCGGGACAGGGCGAGTATATGGCTACACCTTC; cdr3_aa: CASSSTGTGRVYGYTF
j_call: TRBJ1-2; v_call: TRBV6-5; clone_size: few; d_call: TRBD1; cdr3_nt: TGTGCCAGCAGTACACCGGGACAGTATTGGGGCTACACCTTC; cdr3_aa: CASSTPGQYWGYTF
j_call: TRBJ1-2; v_call: TRBV15; clone_size: once; d_call: TRBD1; cdr3_nt: TGTGCCACCAGCTACGGACAGGGGGGATACTATGGCTACACCTTC; cdr3_aa: CATSYGQGGYYGYTF
j_call: TRBJ1-5; v_call: TRBV4-1; clone_size: many; d_call: NA; cdr3_nt: TGCGCCAGCAGCCAAGTAACGGGGCCCCAGCATTTT; cdr3_aa: CASSQVTGPQHF
j_call: TRBJ2-7; v_call: TRBV30; clone_size: NA; d_call: NA; cdr3_nt: TGTGCCTGGAGCCCTCGGTCGCTCGGGCAGTACTTC; cdr3_aa: CAWSPRSLGQYF
j_call: TRBJ2-5; v_call: TRBV5-4; clone_size: NA; d_call: NA; cdr3_nt: TGTGCCAGCAGCTTGTTACGGGAAGAGACCCAGTACTTC; cdr3_aa: CASSLLREETQYF
j_call: TRBJ2-7; v_call: TRBV29-1; clone_size: NA; d_call: NA; cdr3_nt: TGCAGCGTTGACCCAGGGAACTACGAGCAGTACTTC; cdr3_aa: CSVDPGNYEQYF
j_call: TRBJ2-3; v_call: TRBV7-9; clone_size: NA; d_call: TRBD2; cdr3_nt: TGTGCCAGCAGCTTCAGCGGGAACACAGATACGCAGTATTTT; cdr3_aa: CASSFSGNTDTQYF
j_call: TRBJ2-2; v_call: TRBV4-2; clone_size: NA; d_call: NA; cdr3_nt: TGTGCCAGCAGCCAAGATATGACTGCGAAGAACACCGGGGAGCTGTTTTTT; cdr3_aa: CASSQDMTAKNTGELFF
j_call: TRBJ1-4; v_call: TRBV6-5; clone_size: NA; d_call: TRBD1; cdr3_nt: TGTGCCAGCAGTTACGGACAGGGTATCGAAAAACTGTTTTTT; cdr3_aa: CASSYGQGIEKLFF
j_call: TRBJ1-6; v_call: TRBV28; clone_size: NA; d_call: NA; cdr3_nt: TGTGCCAGCAGTTTAGGGGGGGCGCTTATCCCGGGTAATTCACCCCTCCACTTT; cdr3_aa: CASSLGGALIPGNSPLHF
j_call: TRBJ1-2; v_call: TRBV7-8; clone_size: NA; d_call: NA; cdr3_nt: TGTGCCAGCAGCTTAGATCGCACGGTCCTCTTTGGAGGGGGCTACACCTTC; cdr3_aa: CASSLDRTVLFGGGYTF
j_call: TRBJ1-1; v_call: TRBV4-1; clone_size: few; d_call: NA; cdr3_nt: TGCGCCAGCAGCCACCCCGCAGAAAACACTGAAGCTTTCTTT; cdr3_aa: CASSHPAENTEAFF
j_call: TRBJ2-5; v_call: TRBV6-5; clone_size: NA; d_call: NA; cdr3_nt: TGTGCCAGCAGTTTCGCGGGACTCCTCCAAGAGACCCAGTACTTC; cdr3_aa: CASSFAGLLQETQYF
j_call: TRBJ2-3; v_call: TRBV25-1; clone_size: NA; d_call: TRBD2; cdr3_nt: TGTGCCAGCAGTGAATGGACTAGCGGGGGGGCAGATACGCAGTATTTT; cdr3_aa: CASSEWTSGGADTQYF
j_call: TRBJ2-6; v_call: TRBV4-1; clone_size: NA; d_call: NA; cdr3_nt: TGCGCCAGCAGCCAAGATTTGGTGGCGGCTGGGGCCAACGTCCTGACTTTC; cdr3_aa: CASSQDLVAAGANVLTF
j_call: TRBJ2-2; v_call: TRBV19; clone_size: NA; d_call: NA; cdr3_nt: TGTGCCAGTAGTATTCAGGCGGGAAACACCGGGGAGCTGTTTTTT; cdr3_aa: CASSIQAGNTGELFF
j_call: TRBJ1-1; v_call: TRBV19; clone_size: NA; d_call: NA; cdr3_nt: TGTGCCAGTAGGCGGCGGGGCAAAACGAACACTGAAGCTTTCTTT; cdr3_aa: CASRRRGKTNTEAFF
j_call: TRBJ1-2; v_call: TRBV5-4; clone_size: NA; d_call: NA; cdr3_nt: TGTGCCAGCAGCCTCGGTGGAGGGGTGGGTGGCTACACCTTC; cdr3_aa: CASSLGGGVGGYTF
j_call: TRBJ2-1; v_call: TRBV2; clone_size: NA; d_call: NA; cdr3_nt: TGTGCCAGTGGGGCCGAAATAAGTTGTGAGCAGTTCTTC; cdr3_aa: CASGAEISCEQFF
j_call: TRBJ2-7; v_call: TRBV15; clone_size: NA; d_call: NA; cdr3_nt: TGTGCCACCAGCAGAGTTTGGGACCAGGGGGAGCAGTACTTC; cdr3_aa: CATSRVWDQGEQYF
j_call: TRBJ2-2; v_call: TRBV4-2; clone_size: NA; d_call: TRBD1; cdr3_nt: TGTGCCAGCAGCCAAGATGACAGGGGGACCGGGGAGCTGTTTTTT; cdr3_aa: CASSQDDRGTGELFF
j_call: TRBJ2-7; v_call: TRBV9; clone_size: NA; d_call: TRBD2; cdr3_nt: TGTGCCAGCAGCGCCTTCGGGGGGAACTACGAGCAGTACTTC; cdr3_aa: CASSAFGGNYEQYF
j_call: TRBJ2-1; v_call: TRBV7-2; clone_size: NA; d_call: TRBD1; cdr3_nt: TGTGCCAGCAGCGTTGGACAGGGGGCCTATGAGCAGTTCTTC; cdr3_aa: CASSVGQGAYEQFF